The 23 T cell receptor beta chains reported below all come from one sample, sequenced in a study of T-cell reconstitution after alpha-beta-depleted transplantation in children. TCRbeta library preparation incorporated unique molecular identifiers. A single record per CDR3 protein comes from TCRdb applying MiXCR to the PCR reads. The data show under 300,000 distinct CDR3 sequences, more than 9% seen once. This specimen consisted of peripheral blood, obtained 180 days after TCRalphabeta/CD19-depleted stem cell transplant. These receptor sequences come from a male patient between 2 and 9 years old who had a stem cell transplant for chronic granulomatous disease, so the T cells may come from the graft donor.

This clonotype has ten or more counts. This chain's CDR3 is CASSPTGEGTQYF. The CDR3 nucleotides read TGTGCCAGCAGCCCGACAGGGGAAGGGACCCAGTACTTC. The gene calls are TRBV5-6 and TRBJ2-5; 8 bases align to TRBD1. The V and J ends lost 4 bases and 7 bases, in that order; junction bases with no gene match: 6. CDR3 length: 13 amino acids. From germline, CDR1 is SGHDT and CDR2 YYEEEE.

This clonotype was observed at least ten times. This chain uses TRBV11-2 with TRBJ2-2; D tentatively reads TRBD1 or TRBD2 (5 bases each). The length of the CDR3 is 19 residues. Trimming stripped 7 bases from V and 1 base from J, with 25 bases between. Germline loops: CDR1 SGHAT, CDR2 FQNNGV. The DNA of the CDR3 is TGTGCCAGCACCCCTGTGAGGGGAGAAAGGCTAGAGAACACCGGGGAGCTGTTTTTT. It is translated as CASTPVRGERLENTGELFF.

This clonotype was seen at least ten times. The chain joins TRBV28 to TRBJ1-4; TRBD1 matches 12 bases. In germline, CDR1 is MDHEN, CDR2 SYDVKM. V was pared by 2 bases and J by 6 bases, with 13 bases of the junction left unmatched. The CDR3 contains 19 residues. The CDR3 sequence: CASSLRDRGQPLIYEKLFF. DNA of the CDR3: TGTGCCAGCAGTTTACGGGACAGGGGGCAACCCCTAATCTATGAAAAACTGTTTTTT.

This clonotype has only one observation. This may stem from a read error, because a much larger clone lies one nucleotide away. The chain combines TRBV20-1 with TRBJ2-3; D perhaps matches TRBD1 (5 bases). TRBJ1-5 matches the DNA end more closely, so the J call is doubtful. This CDR3 has 12 residues. The germline gives CDR1 DFQATT, CDR2 SNEGSKA (reference sequence). Here the CDR3 reads CSAGALTDTQHF. The CDR3 nucleotides are TGCAGTGCTGGGGCACTCACAGATACGCAGCATTTT.

This clonotype was counted many times. The chain links TRBV3-1 to TRBJ2-7, with D uncertain. CDR1 and CDR2 (germline): LGHDT, YNNKEL (reference sequence). The CDR3 totals 15 residues. Trimming took off 0 bases at V and 0 bases at J, with 9 bases between the two ends. In DNA form, the CDR3 reads TGTGCCAGCAGCCAAGAAGTCGGCAACTCCTACGAGCAGTACTTC. This sequence encodes CASSQEVGNSYEQYF.

This clonotype was observed a handful of times. The rearrangement joins TRBV25-1 to TRBJ2-5; 7 bases are shared with TRBD1. Germline V gene sequence: CDR1 MGHDK, CDR2 SYGVNS. The CDR3 runs to 14 residues. Germline trimming cut 0 bases from V and 5 bases from J; bases unmatched to any gene: 3. CDR3 region: CASSEYKGAETQYF. In nucleotides, the CDR3 is TGTGCCAGCAGTGAATACAAGGGGGCGGAGACCCAGTACTTC.

Concerning this clonotype itself: One base away lies a much larger clone, so this may be a sequencing read error. This chain connects TRBV12-3 or TRBV12-4 to TRBJ1-2, with D possibly being TRBD1 (5 bases). This CDR3 region has 14 residues. CDR3 sequence (DNA): TGTGCCAGCAGCCGCGGACACCCTAACTATGGCGACACCTTC. This encodes CASSRGHPNYGDTF.

This clonotype has a count of ten or more. V gene TRBV29-1 combines with J gene TRBJ2-1; 14 bases align to TRBD2. V lost 4 bases, J lost 9 bases, and 5 bases stayed unmatched. The CDR3 contains 14 residues. The germline V gene encodes CDR1 SQVTM and CDR2 ANQGSEA. The CDR3 bases are TGCAGCGTTGTGGGGGGACTAGCGGGAGTTGAGCAGTTCTTC. Translating gives CSVVGGLAGVEQFF.

This clonotype was seen only a few times. This rearrangement joins TRBV13 to TRBJ2-7; the match to TRBD1 covers 8 bases. The J segment lost 3 bases and the V segment lost 5 bases, leaving 6 bases of the junction unmatched. The CDR3 contains 14 residues. CDR1 PRHDT and CDR2 FYEKMQ come from the germline V gene (reference sequence). DNA for the CDR3: TGTGCCAGCAGCCTGTGGACAGGGCTCTACGAGCAGTACTTC. It specifies CASSLWTGLYEQYF.

At least ten counts were recorded for this clonotype. This chain uses TRBV5-6 with TRBJ2-2; D possibly corresponds to TRBD2 (5 bases). CDR1 SGHDT and CDR2 YYEEEE come from the germline V gene. This CDR3 is built from 12 residues. V was cut by 2 bases and J by 11 bases, with 10 bases left in between. The CDR3 region is CASSLGGVELFF. The CDR3 region has the DNA TGTGCCAGCAGCTTAGGAGGTGTCGAGCTGTTTTTT.

In this sample, this clonotype turned up many times. The chain recombines TRBV7-2 with TRBJ2-5; the match to TRBD2 covers 9 bases. The junction had 1 base not matched to a gene; V was cut back by 3 bases and J by 5 bases. The CDR3 is 13 residues long. Germline loops: CDR1 SGHTA, CDR2 FQGNSA. CDR3 in DNA: TGTGCCAGCAGCTTCGCGGGGGGGGAGACCCAGTACTTC. Protein sequence: CASSFAGGETQYF.

This clonotype was seen ten or more times. CDR3 nucleotide sequence: TGTGCCAGCAGCTTGGGGGAATACCAAGAGACCCAGTACTTC. Its protein is CASSLGEYQETQYF. The chain carries TRBV7-9 and TRBJ2-5; D may match TRBD1 or TRBD2 (5 bases each). The V and J ends lost 3 bases and 0 bases respectively, with 8 bases between them. The length of the CDR3 is 14 residues. Germline assignment: CDR1 SEHNR and CDR2 FQNEAQ (reference sequence). The variable domain in full, completed from reference TRBV7-9 and TRBJ2-5, reads DTGVSQNPRHKITKRGQNVTFRCDPISEHNRLYWYRQTLGQGPEFLTYFQNEAQLEKSRLLSDRFSAERPKGSFSTLEIQRTEQGDSAMYLCASSLGEYQETQYFGPGTRLLVL.

This clonotype was recorded at least ten times. This chain uses TRBV12-3 or TRBV12-4 with TRBJ2-3; D not resolved. The CDR3 has 13 residues. V was clipped by 8 bases and J by 3 bases, with 12 bases between them. CDR3 sequence: CASVDPATDTQYF. CDR3 coding DNA: TGTGCCAGCGTCGATCCGGCTACAGATACGCAGTATTTT.

This clonotype was recorded many times. The V gene is TRBV5-8, the J gene TRBJ2-7; TRBD1 agrees at 7 bases. Germline V gives CDR1 SGHTS, CDR2 YDEGEE. The CDR3 spans 17 residues. The V and J ends lost 3 bases and 0 bases, in that order; junction bases with no gene match: 12. The CDR3 here is CASSSTRTGASSYEQYF. CDR3 coding DNA: TGTGCCAGCAGCTCCACCCGGACAGGCGCCTCCTCCTACGAGCAGTACTTC.

This clonotype was counted ten times or more. The chain couples TRBV20-1 to TRBJ2-7; D is possibly TRBD2 (5 bases). The germline V and J ends were trimmed by 4 bases and 3 bases, with 10 bases remaining between them. In germline, CDR1 is DFQATT, CDR2 SNEGSKA (reference sequence). CDR3 size: 12 residues. CDR3 nucleotides: TGCAGTGCTACAGACTACTACTACGAGCAGTACTTC. Amino acid sequence: CSATDYYYEQYF.

This clonotype was detected ten times or more. The CDR3 is CASGKGVHTDTQYF. DNA of the CDR3: TGTGCCAGTGGAAAAGGGGTCCACACAGATACGCAGTATTTT. This chain joins TRBV19 and TRBJ2-3, with a possible D match to TRBD1 (5 bases). Germline V gene lookup returns CDR1 LNHDA and CDR2 SQIVND (reference sequence). This CDR3 is 14 amino acids long. Trimming removed 8 bases at V and 2 bases at J, with 14 bases between.

In its sample, this clonotype was seen many times. This sequence joins TRBV5-5 and TRBJ1-6; D perhaps matches TRBD1 (5 bases). Per germline, CDR1 SGHKS and CDR2 YYEKEE (reference sequence). V lost 3 bases and J 4 bases, leaving 8 bases between the germline ends. The CDR3 runs 14 residues. The CDR3 DNA follows: TGTGCCAGCAGCTCGGGACCGTATAATTCACCCCTCCACTTT. Translation: CASSSGPYNSPLHF. Full variable domain (outside the CDR3, taken from reference TRBV5-5 and TRBJ1-6): DAGVTQSPTHLIKTRGQQVTLRCSPISGHKSVSWYQQVLGQGPQFIFQYYEKEERGRGNFPDRFSARQFPNYSSELNVNALLLGDSALYLCASSSGPYNSPLHFGNGTRLTVT.

The genes are TRBV18 and TRBJ1-5; D remains unclear. The CDR3 is 15 amino acids. Germline V CDR1 and CDR2: KGHSH, LQKENI. V was cut by 4 bases and J by 3 bases, with 13 bases left in between. CDR3 bases: TGTGCCAGCTCACTTTTTGGGGAAATCAATCAGCCCCAGCATTTT. It translates to CASSLFGEINQPQHF.

The chain uses TRBV12-3 or TRBV12-4 and TRBJ2-3; D gene unclear. The CDR3 is 13 residues long. The V and J ends lost 8 bases and 7 bases respectively, with 16 bases between them. CDR3 nucleotide sequence: TGTGCCAGCTACGAGTCCGGGCCCTATACGCAGTATTTT. Its protein is CASYESGPYTQYF.

Notes on this clonotype: This may stem from a read error, because a much larger clone lies one nucleotide away. This chain joins TRBV18 and TRBJ2-4; unclear D gene. The CDR3 contains 14 residues. Germline V gene sequence: CDR1 KGHSH, CDR2 LQKENI. CDR3 DNA sequence: TGTGCCAGCTCACCACAGGGCCAATCCAGCATTCAGTCCTTC. Protein product: CASSPQGQSSIQSF.

A single count supports this clonotype. The rearrangement uses TRBV19 and TRBJ1-1; perhaps TRBD1 as D (5 bases). From germline, CDR1 is LNHDA and CDR2 SQIVND (reference sequence). Trimming took 0 bases from V and 5 from J, leaving 10 bases between them. The CDR3 is 14 amino acids. This chain's CDR3 is CASSIDGAATEAFF. DNA of the CDR3: TGTGCCAGTAGTATAGACGGGGCCGCGACTGAAGCTTTCTTT.

The chain has TRBV2 and TRBJ2-3, with unresolved D. This CDR3 region has 13 residues. The germline gives CDR1 SNHLY, CDR2 FYNNEI. V shed 2 bases and J shed 4 bases, with 7 bases lying between them. The DNA of the CDR3 is TGTGCCAGCAGTGAACTAGACTCAGATACGCAGTATTTT. Its protein product is CASSELDSDTQYF.

This clonotype was observed many times. The rearrangement uses TRBV12-3 or TRBV12-4 and TRBJ2-6; a weak D match, TRBD2 (6 bases). The CDR3 consists of 18 residues. V was pared by 3 bases and J by 2 bases, with 17 bases between. The CDR3 DNA follows: TGTGCCAGCAGTTTTTGGGACTTCTGGGTGACTGGGGCCAACGTCCTGACTTTC. Translated, it gives CASSFWDFWVTGANVLTF.